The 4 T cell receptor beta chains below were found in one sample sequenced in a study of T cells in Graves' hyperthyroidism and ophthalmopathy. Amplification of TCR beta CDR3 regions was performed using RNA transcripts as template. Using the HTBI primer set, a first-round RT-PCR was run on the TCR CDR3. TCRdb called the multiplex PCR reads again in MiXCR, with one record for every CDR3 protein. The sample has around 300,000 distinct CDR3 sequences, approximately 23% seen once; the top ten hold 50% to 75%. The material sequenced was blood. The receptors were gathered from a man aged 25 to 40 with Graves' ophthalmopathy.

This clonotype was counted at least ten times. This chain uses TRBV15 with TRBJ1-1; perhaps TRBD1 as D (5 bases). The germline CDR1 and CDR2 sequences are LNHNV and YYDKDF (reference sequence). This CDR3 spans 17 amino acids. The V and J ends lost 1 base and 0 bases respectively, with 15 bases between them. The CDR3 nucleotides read TGTGCCACCAGCAGAGGTTGGGAATGGGGCATGAACACTGAAGCTTTCTTT. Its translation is CATSRGWEWGMNTEAFF.

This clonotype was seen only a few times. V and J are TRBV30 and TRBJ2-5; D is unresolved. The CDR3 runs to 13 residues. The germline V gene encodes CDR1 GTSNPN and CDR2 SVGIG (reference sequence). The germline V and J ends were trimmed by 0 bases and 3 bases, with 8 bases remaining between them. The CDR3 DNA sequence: TGTGCCTGGAGTGTAGGGCAGAAAGAGACCCAGTACTTC. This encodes CAWSVGQKETQYF.

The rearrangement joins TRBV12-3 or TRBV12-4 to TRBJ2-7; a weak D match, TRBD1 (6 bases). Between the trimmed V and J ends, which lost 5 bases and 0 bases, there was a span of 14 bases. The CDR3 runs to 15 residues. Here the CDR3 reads CASSRGQFSSYEQYF. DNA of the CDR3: TGTGCCAGCAGTCGAGGACAGTTTAGCTCCTACGAGCAGTACTTC.

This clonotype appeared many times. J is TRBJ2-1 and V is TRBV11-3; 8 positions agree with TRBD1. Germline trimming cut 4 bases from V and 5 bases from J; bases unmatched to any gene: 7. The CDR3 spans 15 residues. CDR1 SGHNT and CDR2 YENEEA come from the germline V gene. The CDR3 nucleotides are TGTGCCAGCAGCTCAAACAGGGGGGTGAACAATGAGCAGTTCTTC. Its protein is CASSSNRGVNNEQFF.